The sequence of this T cell receptor (beta chain) was determined in a study of early T cells in non-severe SARS-CoV-2 infection. Attachment of unique molecular identifiers to individual cDNA molecules was performed. TCRdb reprocessed the 5' RACE reads via MiXCR and lists one record per CDR3 protein. Altogether roughly 40,000 distinct CDR3 sequences are present, 5.5% to 7.5% being singletons, with the ten largest covering over 4.5%. This clonotype occurred many times. This receptor was taken from an adult who was a healthcare worker with PCR-confirmed SARS-CoV-2 infection or an uninfected control (not recorded which). The sample comprised whole blood.

The CDR3 nucleotides read TGTGCCAGCTCTAGCGGGAGTAGTGAGCAGTTCTTC. Amino acid sequence: CASSSGSSEQFF. V is TRBV12-3 or TRBV12-4 and J is TRBJ2-1, with 10 bases aligning to TRBD2. This CDR3 has 12 residues. The trim removed 8 bases at V and 9 bases at J, leaving 4 bases unmatched.